This T cell receptor (beta chain) was sequenced for a study of blood T cells in healthy people across ages. V shed 6 bases and J shed 4 bases, with 21 bases lying between them. The CDR3 runs to 16 residues. Looked up from germline, CDR1 is MNHEY and CDR2 is SVGAGI. Every sample gave at least 6 micrograms of total RNA when it was extracted. A second PCR, run for 7 to 11 cycles, used a sample-barcoded 5' primer plus a J-beta primer mix. TCRdb itself ran the 5' RACE reads through MiXCR, one entry per CDR3 protein. The sample shows 800,000 or so distinct CDR3 sequences, about 25% of them seen only once. The same specimen was also included in a second study, on T cells of mothers and their children.

Material for sequencing was blood. This sequence joins TRBV6-5 and TRBJ1-1; a weak D match, TRBD1 (5 bases). The source is a boy younger than 18 in good health. CDR3 sequence (DNA): TGTGCCAGCAGCCCAACGGAGGGGCATTTTTCCACTGAAGCTTTCTTT. Protein sequence: CASSPTEGHFSTEAFF.